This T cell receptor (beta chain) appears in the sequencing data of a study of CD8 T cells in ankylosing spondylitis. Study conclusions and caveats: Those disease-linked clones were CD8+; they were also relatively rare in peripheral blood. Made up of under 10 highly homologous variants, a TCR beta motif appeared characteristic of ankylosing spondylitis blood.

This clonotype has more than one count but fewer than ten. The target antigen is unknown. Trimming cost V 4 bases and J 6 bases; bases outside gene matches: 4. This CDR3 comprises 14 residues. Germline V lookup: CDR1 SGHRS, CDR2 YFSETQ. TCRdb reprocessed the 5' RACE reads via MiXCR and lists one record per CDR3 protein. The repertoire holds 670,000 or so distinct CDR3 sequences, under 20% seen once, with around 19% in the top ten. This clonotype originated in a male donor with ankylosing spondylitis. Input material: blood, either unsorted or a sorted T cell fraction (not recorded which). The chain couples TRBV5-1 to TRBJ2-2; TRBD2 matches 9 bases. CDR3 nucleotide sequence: TGCGCCAGCAGCGGGCTAGCGGGGTCCGGGGAGCTGTTTTTT. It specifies CASSGLAGSGELFF.